This note documents a single T cell receptor (beta chain) sequence. Its antigen is not known. These data are taken from a study of cytomegalovirus exposure and HLA in healthy donors. The table came from immunoSEQ multiplex PCR; TCRdb's copy has only in-frame clones and leaves some out. This sample has under 150,000 clones, with approximately 93% found just once. Broader study findings: The authors enumerated 150 to 200 TCR beta chains as linked to cytomegalovirus.

The CDR3 is made up of 14 amino acids. V shed 6 bases, J shed 4 bases, and the junction held 8 bases outside the gene matches. In germline, CDR1 is SNHLY, CDR2 FYNNEI. The rearrangement joins TRBV2 to TRBJ1-2, with TRBD1 identical over 7 bases. Sequencing was carried out using PBMCs. The receptor was isolated from a man aged 18 to 30 in good health and CMV-seronegative. The CDR3 reads CASRPRGFGYGYTF. The CDR3 DNA reads as TGTGCCAGCAGGCCCAGGGGGTTCGGCTATGGCTACACCTTC. Based on the CDR3 plus reference TRBV2 and TRBJ1-2, the full variable domain is EPEVTQTPSHQVTQMGQEVILRCVPISNHLYFYWYRQILGQKVEFLVSFYNNEISEKSEIFDDQFSVERPDGSNFTLKIRSTKLEDSAMYFCASRPRGFGYGYTFGSGTRLTVV.